This T cell receptor (beta chain) is drawn from a study of blood T cell repertoires in COVID-19. The overall study: The United States, Italy and Spain provided the acute and convalescent COVID-19 samples. T cells, B-cell-depleted T cells, or PBMCs supplied cDNA or gDNA.

The germline CDR1 and CDR2 sequences are SGHDT and YYEEEE. The V end lost 2 bases, the J end lost 2 bases, and 10 bases lay between the germline ends. The CDR3 is made up of 14 amino acids. As originally analysed: The authors estimated nucleated cell counts from reference gene primer amplification. TCRdb's table, derived via immunoSEQ multiplex PCR, lists solely in-frame clones and lacks some. V, J and clone size derive from that table, while D and trimming were established from the DNA sequence. The sample yields 250,000 to 350,000 clones, around 86% seen once. The chain couples TRBV5-6 to TRBJ1-1; D unresolved. The specimen was peripheral blood. This TCR was recovered from a woman under 40 who had recovered from COVID-19. The CDR3 DNA sequence: TGTGCCAGCAGCTTATTCCGGGGTAACACTGAAGCTTTCTTT. Its translation: CASSLFRGNTEAFF. Together with reference TRBV5-6 and TRBJ1-1, the CDR3 gives the full variable domain: DAGVTQSPTHLIKTRGQQVTLRCSPKSGHDTVSWYQQALGQGPQFIFQYYEEEERQRGNFPDRFSGHQFPNYSSELNVNALLLGDSALYLCASSLFRGNTEAFFGQGTRLTVV.